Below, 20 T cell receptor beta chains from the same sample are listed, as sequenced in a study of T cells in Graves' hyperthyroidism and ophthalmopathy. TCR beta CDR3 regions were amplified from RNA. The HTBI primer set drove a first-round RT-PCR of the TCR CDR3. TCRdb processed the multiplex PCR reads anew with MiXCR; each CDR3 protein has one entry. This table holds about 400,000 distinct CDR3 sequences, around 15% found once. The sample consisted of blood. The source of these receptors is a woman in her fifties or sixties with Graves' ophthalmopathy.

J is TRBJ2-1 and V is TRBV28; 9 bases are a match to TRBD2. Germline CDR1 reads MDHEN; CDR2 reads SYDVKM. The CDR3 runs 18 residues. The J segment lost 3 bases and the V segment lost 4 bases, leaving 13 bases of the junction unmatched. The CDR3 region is CASSYSGSPSMGYNEQFF. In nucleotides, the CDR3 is TGTGCCAGCAGTTATAGCGGGAGTCCGTCGATGGGCTACAATGAGCAGTTCTTC.

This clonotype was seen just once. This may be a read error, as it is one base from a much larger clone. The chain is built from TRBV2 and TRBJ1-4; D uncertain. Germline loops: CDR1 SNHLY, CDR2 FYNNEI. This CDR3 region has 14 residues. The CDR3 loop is CASSDGVTNERLFF. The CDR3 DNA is TGTGCCAGCAGTGATGGGGTCACTAATGAAAGACTGTTTTTT.

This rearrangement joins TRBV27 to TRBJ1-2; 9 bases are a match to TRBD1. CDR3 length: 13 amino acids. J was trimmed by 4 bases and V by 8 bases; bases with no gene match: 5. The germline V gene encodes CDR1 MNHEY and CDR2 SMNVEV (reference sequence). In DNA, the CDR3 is TGTGCCAGCCGGGACAGGGAAGCCTATGGCTACACCTTC. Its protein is CASRDREAYGYTF.

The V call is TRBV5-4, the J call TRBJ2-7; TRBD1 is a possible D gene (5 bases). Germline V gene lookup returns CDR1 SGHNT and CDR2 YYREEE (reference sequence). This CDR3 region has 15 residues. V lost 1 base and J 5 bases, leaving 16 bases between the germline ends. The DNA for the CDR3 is TGTGCCAGCAGCTTGCCCCGGCAGGGAATACACGAGCAGTACTTC. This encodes CASSLPRQGIHEQYF.

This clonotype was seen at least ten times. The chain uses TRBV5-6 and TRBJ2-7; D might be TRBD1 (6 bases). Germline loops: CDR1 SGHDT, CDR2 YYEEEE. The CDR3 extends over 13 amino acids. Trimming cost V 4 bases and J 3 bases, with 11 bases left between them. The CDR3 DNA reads TGTGCCAGCAGCACCGGACAGAACTACGAGCAGTACTTC. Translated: CASSTGQNYEQYF. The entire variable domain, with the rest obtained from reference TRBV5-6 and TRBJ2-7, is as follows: DAGVTQSPTHLIKTRGQQVTLRCSPKSGHDTVSWYQQALGQGPQFIFQYYEEEERQRGNFPDRFSGHQFPNYSSELNVNALLLGDSALYLCASSTGQNYEQYFGPGTRLTVT.

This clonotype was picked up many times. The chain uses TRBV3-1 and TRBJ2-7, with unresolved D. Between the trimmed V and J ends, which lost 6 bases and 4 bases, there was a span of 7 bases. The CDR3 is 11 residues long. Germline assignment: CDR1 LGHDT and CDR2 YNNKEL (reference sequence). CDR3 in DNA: TGTGCCAGCAGTCAACAATACGAGCAGTACTTC. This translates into CASSQQYEQYF.

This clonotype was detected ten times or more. CDR3 nucleotides: TGTGCCAGCACCCCTCTCGACCGGGGGGAGCAGTACTTC. It specifies CASTPLDRGEQYF. This chain links TRBV27 with TRBJ2-7, with D perhaps matching TRBD2 (6 bases). Germline V CDR1 and CDR2: MNHEY, SMNVEV (reference sequence). This CDR3 has 13 amino acids. V was pared by 7 bases and J by 7 bases, with 17 bases between.

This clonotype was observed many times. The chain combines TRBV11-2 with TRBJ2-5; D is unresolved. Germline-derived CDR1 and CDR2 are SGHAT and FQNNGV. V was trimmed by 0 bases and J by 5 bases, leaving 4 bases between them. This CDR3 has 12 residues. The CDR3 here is CASSLDRETQYF. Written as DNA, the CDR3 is TGTGCCAGCAGCTTAGATCGGGAGACCCAGTACTTC.

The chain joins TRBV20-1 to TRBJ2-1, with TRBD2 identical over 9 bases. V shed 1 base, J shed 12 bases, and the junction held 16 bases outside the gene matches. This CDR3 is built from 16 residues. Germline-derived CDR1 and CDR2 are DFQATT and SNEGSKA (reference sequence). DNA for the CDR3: TGCAGTGCTAGAGGCCCCCCCGGACTAGCGAGTATTGCGCAGTTCTTC. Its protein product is CSARGPPGLASIAQFF.

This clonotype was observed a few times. The chain's CDR3 is CASRGTESYTGELFF. In nucleotides, the CDR3 is TGTGCCAGCAGGGGGACGGAGAGTTACACCGGGGAGCTGTTTTTT. This chain uses TRBV5-6 with TRBJ2-2; D tentatively fits TRBD1 or TRBD2 (5 bases each). Between the trimmed V and J ends, which lost 5 bases and 3 bases, there was a span of 14 bases. CDR1 SGHDT and CDR2 YYEEEE come from the germline V gene. This CDR3 contains 15 residues.

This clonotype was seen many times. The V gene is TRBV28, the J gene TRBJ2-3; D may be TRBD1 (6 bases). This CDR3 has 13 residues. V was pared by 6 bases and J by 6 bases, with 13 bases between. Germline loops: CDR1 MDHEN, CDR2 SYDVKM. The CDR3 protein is CASRRGWRDTQYF. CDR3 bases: TGTGCCAGCAGAAGGGGGTGGAGGGATACGCAGTATTTT.

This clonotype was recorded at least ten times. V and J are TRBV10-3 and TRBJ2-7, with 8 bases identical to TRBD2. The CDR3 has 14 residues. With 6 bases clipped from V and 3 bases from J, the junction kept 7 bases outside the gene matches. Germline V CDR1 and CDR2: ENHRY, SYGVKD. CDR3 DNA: TGTGCCATCAGGGGGGTACGGGGGGGCTACGAGCAGTACTTC. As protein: CAIRGVRGGYEQYF.

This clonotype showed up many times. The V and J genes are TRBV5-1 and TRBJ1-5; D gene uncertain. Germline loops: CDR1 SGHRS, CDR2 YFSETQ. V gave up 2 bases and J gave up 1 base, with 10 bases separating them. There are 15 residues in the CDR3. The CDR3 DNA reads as TGCGCCAGCAGCTTCGAAGGGTCGAGCAATCAGCCCCAGCATTTT. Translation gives CASSFEGSSNQPQHF.

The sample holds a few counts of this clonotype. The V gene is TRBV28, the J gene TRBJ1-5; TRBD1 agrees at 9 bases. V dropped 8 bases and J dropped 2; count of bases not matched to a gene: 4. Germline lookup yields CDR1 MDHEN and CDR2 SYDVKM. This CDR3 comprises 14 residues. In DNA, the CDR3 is TGTGCCAGCCAGGGGGACAGGGGCAATCAGCCCCAGCATTTT. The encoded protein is CASQGDRGNQPQHF.

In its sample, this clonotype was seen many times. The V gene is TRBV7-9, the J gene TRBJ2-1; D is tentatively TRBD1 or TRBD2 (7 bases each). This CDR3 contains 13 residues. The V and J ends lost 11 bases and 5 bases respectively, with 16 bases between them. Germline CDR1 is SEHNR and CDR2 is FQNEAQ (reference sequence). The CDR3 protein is CAGQGGANNEQFF. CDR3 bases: TGTGCCGGCCAGGGGGGGGCGAACAATGAGCAGTTCTTC.

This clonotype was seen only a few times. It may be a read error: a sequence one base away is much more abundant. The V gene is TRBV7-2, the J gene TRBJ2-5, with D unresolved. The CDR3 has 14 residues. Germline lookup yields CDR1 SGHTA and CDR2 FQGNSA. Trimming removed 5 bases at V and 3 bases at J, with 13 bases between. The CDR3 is CASSPRFSEETQYF. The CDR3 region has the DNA TGTGCCAGCAGCCCCCGATTCAGCGAAGAGACCCAGTACTTC.

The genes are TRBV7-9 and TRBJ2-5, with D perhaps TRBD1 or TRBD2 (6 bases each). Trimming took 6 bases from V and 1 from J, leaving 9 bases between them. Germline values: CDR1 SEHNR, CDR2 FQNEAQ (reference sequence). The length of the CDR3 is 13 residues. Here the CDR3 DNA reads TGTGCCAGCAGGGGGGGCCTCCAAGAGACCCAGTACTTC. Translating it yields CASRGGLQETQYF.

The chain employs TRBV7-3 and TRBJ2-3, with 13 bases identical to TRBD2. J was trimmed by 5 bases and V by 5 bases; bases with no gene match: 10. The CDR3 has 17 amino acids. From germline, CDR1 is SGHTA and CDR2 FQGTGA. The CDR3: CASSPTGTSGIEDTQYF. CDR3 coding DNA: TGTGCCAGCAGCCCTACCGGGACTAGCGGGATTGAAGATACGCAGTATTTT.

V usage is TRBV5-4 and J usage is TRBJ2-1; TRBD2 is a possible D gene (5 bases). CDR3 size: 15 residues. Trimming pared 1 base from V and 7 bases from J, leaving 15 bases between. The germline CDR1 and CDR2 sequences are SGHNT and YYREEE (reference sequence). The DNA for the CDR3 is TGTGCCAGCAGCTTGAAGACTAATCGGGTGAATGAGCAGTTCTTC. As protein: CASSLKTNRVNEQFF.

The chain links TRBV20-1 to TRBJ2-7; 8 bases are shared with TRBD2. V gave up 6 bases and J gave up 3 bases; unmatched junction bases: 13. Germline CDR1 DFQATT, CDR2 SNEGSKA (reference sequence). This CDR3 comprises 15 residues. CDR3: CSARFPGLAGYEQYF. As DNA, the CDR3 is TGCAGTGCACGATTCCCCGGGCTAGCGGGCTACGAGCAGTACTTC.